Presented here are 9 T cell receptor beta chains from one specimen sequenced in a study of blood T cell repertoires in COVID-19. Profiling relied on immunoSEQ multiplex PCR, and the TCRdb table lists in-frame clones only, not all of them. The table shows fewer than 250,000 clones, with around 87% occurring only once. Material: PBMCs or T cells enriched from blood (not recorded which). All receptors derive from a man aged 30-40 years in a cohort exposed to, infected with or recovered from COVID-19 (not recorded which).

J is TRBJ2-1 and V is TRBV5-1; D is perhaps TRBD2 (5 bases). Germline V gene data show CDR1 as SGHRS and CDR2 as YFSETQ. The CDR3 extends over 15 amino acids. The ends were cut back, 6 bases at V and 0 bases at J, with 13 bases in the middle. In DNA, the CDR3 is TGCGCCAGCATTGAAAGCGGCAACTCCTACAATGAGCAGTTCTTC. Translation: CASIESGNSYNEQFF.

V usage is TRBV27 and J usage is TRBJ2-7; D might be TRBD2 (5 bases). The germline V and J ends were trimmed by 5 bases and 4 bases, with 15 bases remaining between them. Germline V gives CDR1 MNHEY, CDR2 SMNVEV (reference sequence). The CDR3 extends over 14 amino acids. The CDR3 sequence is CASSKASRTYEQYF. CDR3 DNA sequence: TGTGCCAGCAGTAAGGCTAGCAGAACTTACGAGCAGTACTTC.

This chain connects TRBV7-9 to TRBJ2-5; 10 positions agree with TRBD2. CDR1 is SEHNR and CDR2 is FQNEAQ in the germline V gene (reference sequence). The ends lost 6 bases at V and 3 bases at J; junction bases unmatched: 7. CDR3 length equals 15 residues. The CDR3 region is CASSPSSGRKETQYF. The CDR3 region has the DNA TGTGCCAGCAGTCCGAGTAGCGGGAGGAAAGAGACCCAGTACTTC.

The rearrangement uses TRBV19 and TRBJ2-5, with TRBD2 matching over 11 bases. Per the germline V gene, CDR1 is LNHDA and CDR2 is SQIVND (reference sequence). V lost 5 bases and J lost 5; bases outside the gene matches: 19. The CDR3 runs to 19 residues. CDR3 nucleotides: TGTGCCAGTAGTGCCGCGATCCTAGGACTAGCGGGTAGCCGGGAGACCCAGTACTTC. Translating gives CASSAAILGLAGSRETQYF.

This chain connects TRBV4-2 to TRBJ1-2; D might be TRBD1 (5 bases). The CDR3 runs to 13 residues. Trimming pared 1 base from V and 12 bases from J, leaving 15 bases between. Germline values: CDR1 LGHNA, CDR2 YNFKEQ. The CDR3 loop reads CASSQGTGGFDTF. CDR3 coding DNA: TGTGCCAGCAGCCAAGGGACGGGGGGTTTCGACACCTTC.

The rearrangement links TRBV11-2 to TRBJ1-2; D unclear. The V end was cut by 5 bases, the J end by 4 bases, with 20 bases between. The germline V gene encodes CDR1 SGHAT and CDR2 FQNNGV. The CDR3 loop spans 16 amino acids. DNA of the CDR3: TGTGCCAGCAGCCAACAGCCCACGAGGGAACGCTATGGCTACACCTTC. It encodes CASSQQPTRERYGYTF.

This clone was detected only once. The chain joins TRBV27 to TRBJ1-1, with D unresolved. The germline CDR1 and CDR2 sequences are MNHEY and SMNVEV (reference sequence). This CDR3 has 13 residues. Trimming took off 3 bases at V and 2 bases at J, with 7 bases between the two ends. CDR3 sequence (DNA): TGTGCCAGCAGTTTCACAGCTAACACTGAAGCTTTCTTT. This sequence encodes CASSFTANTEAFF.

This rearrangement joins TRBV7-4 to TRBJ1-5; the match to TRBD1 covers 9 bases. The junction had 16 bases not matched to a gene; V was cut back by 11 bases and J by 5 bases. CDR3 size: 16 residues. Germline CDR1 SGHVT, CDR2 SQSDAQ. The chain's CDR3 is CADPSIETGGYQPQHF. CDR3 nucleotide sequence: TGTGCCGACCCCTCCATAGAAACAGGGGGCTATCAGCCCCAGCATTTT. The entire variable domain, with the rest obtained from reference TRBV7-4 and TRBJ1-5, is as follows: GAGVSQSPRYKVAKRGRDVALRCDSISGHVTLYWYRQTLGQGSEVLTYSQSDAQRDKSGRPSGRFSAERPERSVSTLKIQRTEQGDSAVYLCADPSIETGGYQPQHFGDGTRLSIL.

The rearrangement joins TRBV6-1 to TRBJ2-2; 14 bases match TRBD2. The CDR3 is 15 residues long. Germline CDR1 reads MNHNS; CDR2 reads SASEGT. Trimming took 3 bases from V and 6 from J; bases not matched to a gene: 0. The CDR3 loop reads CASSETSGRAGELFF. The CDR3 DNA reads TGTGCCAGCAGTGAGACTAGCGGGAGGGCCGGGGAGCTGTTTTTT.